Detailed here is one T cell receptor (beta chain). These data come from a study of blood T cell repertoires in COVID-19. For the study at large: The samples span acute and convalescent COVID-19 from the United States, Italy and Spain. Nucleic acid was either cDNA or gDNA, and it came from T cells, B-cell-depleted T cells, or PBMCs.

The CDR3 runs 18 residues. With V trimmed by 6 bases and J by 12 bases, 26 bases remained unmatched. In germline, CDR1 is ENHRY, CDR2 SYGVKD. Generated by immunoSEQ multiplex PCR, the TCRdb table keeps only in-frame clones and is missing some. Among approximately 150,000 clones listed, 70% to 90% were seen once. Sequencing was performed on peripheral blood. The clonotype comes from a human donor in a cohort sampled during active COVID-19. The chain links TRBV10-3 to TRBJ1-1; 9 bases match TRBD1. CDR3 protein: CAIRTGTGYTARPKRTFF. The DNA for the CDR3 is TGTGCCATCAGAACCGGGACAGGGTACACCGCGCGGCCGAAAAGAACTTTCTTT.